This T cell receptor beta chain was documented in a study of cytomegalovirus exposure and HLA in healthy donors (dated by TCRdb to about 2017). Study-wide context: According to an earlier analysis of several hundred of the donors, roughly 180 million T cells yielded 117 million unique TCR beta sequences and more than 250 Gb of sequence data. Donor age, sex, ethnicity and CMV serostatus were compiled alongside the repertoire data. The study used immunosequencing to profile the T cell repertoires of approximately 650 subjects and linked those repertoires to cytomegalovirus serostatus. In a later analysis, previously published TCR beta repertoires from 670 or so donors were re-analyzed and high-resolution HLA genotyping was added so that TCR occurrence patterns could be studied. Typing coverage varied by locus: roughly 620-640 donors for A, B, C, DRB1 and DQB1; more than 500 for DQA1; 606 for DPA1; approximately 470 for DPB1. On average, around 230,000 unique TCR beta nucleotide sequences were sequenced per donor among 300 to 500 genotyped donors of the cohort, with around 19% of those sequences being non-productive. About 310 gigabases of sequencing data and approximately 84 million unique TCR sequences were included in an early release covering about 620 HLA-typed donors. In the later analysis, no new phenotypic data were used to find candidate immune exposures; instead, reliance was placed on TCR beta sequences and their occurrence across donors. Genome-wide SNP genotypes for about 65% of the 666 donors were used in a later genetic analysis, which treated that subset as a discovery cohort. HLA typing included class I and class II loci at four-digit resolution. All discovery cohort repertoires had been generated using a single sequencing platform. Along with the approximately 670-subject first cohort, a separate validation cohort of more than 90 different subjects was used. Of the roughly 400 genotyped donors, over 70% fell in the genetic ancestry cluster associated with self-reported Caucasian donors. To predict cytomegalovirus infection status, the study combined high-throughput TCR immunosequencing, statistical association of individual TCRs with disease status, and machine learning. Because of strong linkage in the cohort, five DR-DQ haplotypes were treated as single units for association and clustering. In an earlier analysis of 587 of the donors, high-throughput TCR beta sequencing was used to judge whether each TCR beta V gene segment behaved as functional or pseudogenic. The aim of the study was to test whether cataloging public T cell receptors could identify signatures of past pathogen exposure.

The CDR3 contains 13 residues, cysteine and phenylalanine counted. Solely the CDR3 DNA is kept, with 39 bases framed from the first base. Reading the germline V gene gives CDR1 SGHRS and CDR2 YFSETQ. Compared with germline, V lacks 4 bases and J lacks 5 bases; bases without a gene match: 5. What the work shows at the level of the full study, not this receptor alone: The sequencing pipeline was judged likely to have produced a cluster of highly shared sequence variants as a technical artifact. At a false discovery rate of 0.05, a later analysis linked 15,000 to 20,000 TCR beta sequences to specific HLA alleles. In a later analysis, the rate of TCR association differed among HLA loci, with DRB1 alleles having the most associated TCRs and HLA-C alleles having the fewest. Because counts were too low, some 17 rarely observed V segments, including chromosome 9 orphons, were left out of the earlier analysis of 587 of the donors. The only immune exposure information available for the cohort was CMV serostatus. Strong co-occurrence of HLA alleles, especially DR and DQ, made assigning TCR associations to individual alleles difficult. V-gene and J-gene trimming of TCR beta chains was associated with a missense DCLRE1C variant in a later genetic analysis, and the association was replicated in an independent cohort. In the study, some 160 TCR beta chains were listed as associated with cytomegalovirus. A further reported finding was that TCR beta sequences accurately predicted the HLA-A and HLA-B alleles for most subjects in the first cohort. Across donors, most TCR sequences were observed very rarely, whereas some public TCRs were present in many individuals. Correlated functional status among segregating V segments might be attributable to linkage disequilibrium, but an unknown experimental factor could not be ruled out. The presence/absence analyses assumed that sequencing depth was roughly uniform across donors, and that assumption may not be true. Broadly in line with IMGT annotations, most TCR beta V segments showed up in productive rearrangements about 87% or about 30% of the time in an earlier analysis of 450 to 600 of the donors. The classifier was reported to diagnose cytomegalovirus status with high specificity and sensitivity in both the original cohort and the validation cohort. According to a later genetic analysis, donors in an Asian-associated ancestry cluster had fewer N-insertions in productive TCRs than the approximately 630-donor mean. Some IMGT-functional V segments, including TRBV6-2 and TRBV6-3, could not be distinguished by the 87-base-pair reads and were therefore excluded. In a later analysis, HLA-associated TCR beta chains were found to be more clonally expanded and to have lower generation probabilities than equally common non-associated chains. According to a later analysis, parvovirus B19, influenza, CMV and Epstein-Barr virus appeared linked to several top co-occurrence clusters. In vitro tests confirmed that a few of the cytomegalovirus-associated TCR beta chains recognize cytomegalovirus antigens. Because HLA typing was unavailable for some donors at each locus, only the typed subset was used in association tests. Most CMV-associated TCR beta chains appeared to be HLA-restricted in a later analysis, and the HLA associations seemed to be driven largely by CMV exposure. The authors suggested that the approach could potentially be generalized to other disease states and immunological phenotypes. Only TCR beta chains were sequenced in this cohort, and the absence of alpha or paired-chain data limited detectable features.

For this clone: Its antigen is still unknown. Base qualities are not recorded, but no much larger clone differs from it by a single base.

Preparation of the library involved the immunoSEQ multiplex PCR assay. A mixture of 60 forward primers for TCR Vbeta segments and 13 reverse primers for TCR Jbeta segments was used in the multiplex PCR. The CDR3 region of rearranged TCR beta genes was amplified from genomic DNA with a multiplex PCR assay. The amplified TCR beta libraries were sequenced on the Illumina HiSeq System as 87-base-pair reads. The authors' analysis ran thus. Across the 500 to 750 repertoires, a later analysis counted some 81 million unique TCR beta chains, 9 million to 14 million of which were shared by at least two donors. Raw reads were error-corrected and collapsed into unique sequences by a nearest-neighbor algorithm in which closely related sequences were merged to remove PCR and sequencing errors. V, D and J gene segments were assigned by aligning CDR3 sequences to IMGT reference sequences. Each retained sequence needed at least a six-nucleotide match to both a V gene segment and a J gene segment. Rearrangements were called productive when the CDR3 lacked stop codons and stayed in frame with V and J; all others were non-productive. Following IMGT convention, CDR3 was defined as the stretch from the second conserved V-encoded cysteine to the conserved J-encoded phenylalanine. In an earlier analysis of approximately 500 of the donors, sequences lacking an unambiguous match to a single V gene segment were excluded. An earlier analysis of a few hundred of the donors called V segments functional above 56.7% productive rearrangements and segregating when the between-donor standard deviation exceeded 5%. A statistical classification framework was built to diagnose cytomegalovirus status from the catalog of TCR beta chain sequences. V and J gene assignment, in a later analysis, came from comparing TCR nucleotide sequences with IMGT/GENE-DB human TR gene sequences. In a later analysis, CDR3 sequences and most-parsimonious VDJ recombination scenarios were assigned using the TCRdist pipeline. In a later analysis, each TCR beta chain was defined by its CDR3 amino acid sequence together with its V-gene family, and reads without a unique V-gene family were excluded. To address suspected cross-contamination and a sequencing artifact, a later analysis removed 550 to 750 highly shared, low-generation-probability nucleotide sequences. A later analysis calculated a clonal expansion index for each public chain from normalized within-repertoire ranks of inferred template counts. A later analysis computed generation probabilities with a VDJ recombination model fitted to out-of-frame rearrangements, and checked the results against IGoR. A later analysis scored TCR-TCR, TCR-HLA and TCR-CMV co-occurrence with hypergeometric tests, applying a repertoire-size bias correction to TCR pairs. In a later analysis, false discovery rates were estimated by permuting HLA or CMV assignments 20 times. In a later analysis, co-occurring TCRs were grouped using DBSCAN, with TCRdist sequence similarity added in when clustering inside HLA-allele-positive subsets. For co-occurrence clustering, repertoires with fewer than 30,000 or more than 120,000 public chains were excluded, along with five repertoires with anomalous nucleotide sharing. TCRdb obtained this table from immuneACCESS and retained in-frame rearrangements with V and J assigned. These tables miss some clones; where compared with another copy, unresolved V genes account for less than half of the shortfall, and the remainder is unexplained. That table furnishes V, J and clone size, whereas the DNA furnished D and trimming. The sample profile shows about 63,000 clones; 75% to 90% of them were found once. The top ten clonotypes cover 12% of the sample.

In total, approximately 700 healthy bone marrow donors made up the cohort. Cohort members were all nominally healthy when sampled, although unrecorded immune exposures were likely present. The donor tested CMV seropositive and was one of the 289 seropositive cohort members. A peripheral blood sample was provided by each donor, and peripheral blood mononuclear cells were used for TCR beta sequencing. The Qiagen DNeasy Blood Extraction Kit was used to extract genomic DNA from the blood cell samples. The chain was built from TRBV5-1 and TRBJ1-1; a stretch of 7 junction bases matches TRBD1. The sample was PBMCs. The receptor was isolated from a woman aged 25 to 45 in good health and CMV-seropositive. DNA sequence: TGCGCCAGCAGCGTCGACAGGGCGACTGAAGCTTTCTTT. This translates into CASSVDRATEAFF.